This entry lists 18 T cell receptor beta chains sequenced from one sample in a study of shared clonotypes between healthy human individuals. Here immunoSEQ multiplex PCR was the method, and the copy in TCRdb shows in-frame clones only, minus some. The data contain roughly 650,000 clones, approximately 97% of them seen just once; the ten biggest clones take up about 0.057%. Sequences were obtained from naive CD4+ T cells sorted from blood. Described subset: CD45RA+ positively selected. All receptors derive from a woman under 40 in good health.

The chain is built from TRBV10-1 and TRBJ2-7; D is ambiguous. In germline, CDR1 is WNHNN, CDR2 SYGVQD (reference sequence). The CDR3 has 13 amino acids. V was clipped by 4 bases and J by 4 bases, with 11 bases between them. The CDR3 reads CASSAGDLYEQYF. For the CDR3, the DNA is TGCGCCAGCAGTGCAGGAGACCTATACGAGCAGTACTTC.

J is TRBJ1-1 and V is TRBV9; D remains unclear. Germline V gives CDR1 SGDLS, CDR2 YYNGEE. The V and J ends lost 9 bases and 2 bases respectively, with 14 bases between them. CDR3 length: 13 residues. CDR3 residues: CATAQYENTEAFF. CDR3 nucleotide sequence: TGTGCCACCGCCCAATATGAAAACACTGAAGCTTTCTTT.

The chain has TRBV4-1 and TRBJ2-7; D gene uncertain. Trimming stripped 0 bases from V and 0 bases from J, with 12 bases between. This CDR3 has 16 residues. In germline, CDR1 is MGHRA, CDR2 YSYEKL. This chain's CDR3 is CASSQDPDGASYEQYF. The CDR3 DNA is TGCGCCAGCAGCCAAGACCCGGACGGCGCCTCCTACGAGCAGTACTTC.

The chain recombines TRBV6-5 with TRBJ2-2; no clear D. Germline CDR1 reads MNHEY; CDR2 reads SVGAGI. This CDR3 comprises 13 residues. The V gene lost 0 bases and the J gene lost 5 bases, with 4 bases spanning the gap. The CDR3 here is CASSYSGTGELFF. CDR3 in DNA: TGTGCCAGCAGTTACTCGGGAACCGGGGAGCTGTTTTTT.

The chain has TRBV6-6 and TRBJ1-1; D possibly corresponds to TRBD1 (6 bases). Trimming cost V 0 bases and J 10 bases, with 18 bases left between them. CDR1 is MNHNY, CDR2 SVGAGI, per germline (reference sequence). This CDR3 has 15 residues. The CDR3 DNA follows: TGTGCCAGCAGTTACTCGATACAGGGCGACACCGGAGCTTTCTTT. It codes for CASSYSIQGDTGAFF.

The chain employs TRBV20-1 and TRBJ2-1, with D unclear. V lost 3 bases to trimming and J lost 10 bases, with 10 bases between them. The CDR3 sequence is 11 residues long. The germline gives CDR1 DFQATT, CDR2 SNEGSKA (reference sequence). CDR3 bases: TGCAGTGCTAGGGGGTCAGGAGAGCAGTTCTTC. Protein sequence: CSARGSGEQFF.

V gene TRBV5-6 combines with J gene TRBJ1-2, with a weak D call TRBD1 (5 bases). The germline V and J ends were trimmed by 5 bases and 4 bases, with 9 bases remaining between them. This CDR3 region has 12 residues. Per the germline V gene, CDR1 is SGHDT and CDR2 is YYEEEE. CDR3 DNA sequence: TGTGCCAGCAGAGGGACGGTCTATGGCTACACCTTC. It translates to CASRGTVYGYTF.

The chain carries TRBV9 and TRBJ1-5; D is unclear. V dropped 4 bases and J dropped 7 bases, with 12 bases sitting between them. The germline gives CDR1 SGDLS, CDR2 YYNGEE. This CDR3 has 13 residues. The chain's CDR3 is CASSQESGQPQHF. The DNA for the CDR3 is TGTGCCAGCAGCCAAGAAAGCGGCCAGCCCCAGCATTTT.

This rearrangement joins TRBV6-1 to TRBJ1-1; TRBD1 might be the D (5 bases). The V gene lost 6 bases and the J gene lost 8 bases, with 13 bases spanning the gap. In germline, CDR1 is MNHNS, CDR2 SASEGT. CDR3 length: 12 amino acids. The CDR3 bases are TGTGCCAGCAGGACAGCCAAACGGGAAGCTTTCTTT. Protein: CASRTAKREAFF.

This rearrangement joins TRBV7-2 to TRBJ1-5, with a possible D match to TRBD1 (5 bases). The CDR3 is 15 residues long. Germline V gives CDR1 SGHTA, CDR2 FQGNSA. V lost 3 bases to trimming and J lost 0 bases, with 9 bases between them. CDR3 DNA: TGTGCCAGCAGCTTGGTAGGGGTTAGCAATCAGCCCCAGCATTTT. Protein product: CASSLVGVSNQPQHF.

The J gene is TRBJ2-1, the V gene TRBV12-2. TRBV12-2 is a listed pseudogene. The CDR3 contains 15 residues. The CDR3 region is CASRFVLQIYNEQFF. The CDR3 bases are TGTGCAAGTCGCTTTGTACTCCAGATCTACAATGAGCAGTTCTTC.

CDR3 in amino acids: CASSPPTPNTEAFF. CDR3 nucleotides: TGTGCCAGCTCACCCCCGACACCGAACACTGAAGCTTTCTTT. The chain is built from TRBV18 and TRBJ1-1, with unresolved D. This CDR3 is 14 amino acids long. Germline V gene lookup returns CDR1 KGHSH and CDR2 LQKENI. Trimming removed 3 bases from V and 1 base from J, with 9 bases in between.

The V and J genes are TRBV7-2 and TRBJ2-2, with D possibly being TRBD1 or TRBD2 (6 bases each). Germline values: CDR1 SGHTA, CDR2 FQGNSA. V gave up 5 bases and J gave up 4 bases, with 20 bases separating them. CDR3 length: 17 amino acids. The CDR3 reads CASSIFWGAPGTGELFF. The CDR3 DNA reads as TGTGCCAGCAGCATATTCTGGGGGGCGCCGGGCACCGGGGAGCTGTTTTTT.

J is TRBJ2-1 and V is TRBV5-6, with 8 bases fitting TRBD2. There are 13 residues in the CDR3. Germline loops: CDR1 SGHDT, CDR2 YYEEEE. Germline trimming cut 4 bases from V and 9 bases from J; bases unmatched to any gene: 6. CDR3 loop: CASSRTSLAEQFF. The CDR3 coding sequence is TGTGCCAGCAGCAGGACTAGCCTGGCTGAGCAGTTCTTC.

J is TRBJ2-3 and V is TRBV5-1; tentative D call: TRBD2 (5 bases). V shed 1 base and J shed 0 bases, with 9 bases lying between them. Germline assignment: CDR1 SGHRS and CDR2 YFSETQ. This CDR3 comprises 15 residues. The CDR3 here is CASSLKRPSTDTQYF. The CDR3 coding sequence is TGCGCCAGCAGCTTGAAGCGGCCTAGCACAGATACGCAGTATTTT. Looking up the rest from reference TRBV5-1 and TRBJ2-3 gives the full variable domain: KAGVTQTPRYLIKTRGQQVTLSCSPISGHRSVSWYQQTPGQGLQFLFEYFSETQRNKGNFPGRFSGRQFSNSRSEMNVSTLELGDSALYLCASSLKRPSTDTQYFGPGTRLTVL.

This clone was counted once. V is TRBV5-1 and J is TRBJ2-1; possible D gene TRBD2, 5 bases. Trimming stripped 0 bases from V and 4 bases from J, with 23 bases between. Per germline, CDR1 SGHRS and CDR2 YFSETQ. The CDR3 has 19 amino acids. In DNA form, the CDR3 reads TGCGCCAGCAGCTTGGGTACCCCGGGGAAGAGGGATCCGTACAATGAGCAGTTCTTC. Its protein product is CASSLGTPGKRDPYNEQFF. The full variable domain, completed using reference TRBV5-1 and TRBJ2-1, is KAGVTQTPRYLIKTRGQQVTLSCSPISGHRSVSWYQQTPGQGLQFLFEYFSETQRNKGNFPGRFSGRQFSNSRSEMNVSTLELGDSALYLCASSLGTPGKRDPYNEQFFGPGTRLTVL.

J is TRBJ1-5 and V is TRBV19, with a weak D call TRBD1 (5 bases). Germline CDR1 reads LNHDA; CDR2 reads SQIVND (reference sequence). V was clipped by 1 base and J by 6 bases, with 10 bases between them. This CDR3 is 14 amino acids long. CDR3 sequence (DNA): TGTGCCAGTAGTATAGTTTCCGGGGCTCAGCCCCAGCATTTT. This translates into CASSIVSGAQPQHF.

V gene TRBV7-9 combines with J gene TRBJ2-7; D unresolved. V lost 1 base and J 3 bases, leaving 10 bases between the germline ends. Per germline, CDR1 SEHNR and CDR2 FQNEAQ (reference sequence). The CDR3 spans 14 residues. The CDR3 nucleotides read TGTGCCAGCAGCTTAGGACGACCGGTCTACGAGCAGTACTTC. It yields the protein CASSLGRPVYEQYF.